These T cell receptor beta chains were read from a single sample in a study of T-cell memory formation after mild COVID-19. TCRdb passed the 5' RACE reads through MiXCR, listing each CDR3 protein once. The table includes about 260,000 distinct CDR3 sequences, around 17% detected once. Sequenced: PBMCs or a T cell subset sorted from them (not recorded which). These receptors originate from a man between 18 and 29 years old who had mild COVID-19 (a few samples of this study predate the infection). Cell type and time point are not known. Both conserved end residues are part of each CDR3. A D gene is named only where the DNA matches it firmly. Clone size is shown for a subset of rows, as once, few, many or a class of expanded clone.

v_call	cdr3_length	d_call	j_call	clone_size	cdr3_nt	cdr3_aa
TRBV4-1	16	NA	TRBJ2-1	NA	TGCGCCAGCAGCCAAGACGGGCCAGGGGGGGACAATGAGCAGTTCTTC	CASSQDGPGGDNEQFF
TRBV5-1	16	TRBD2	TRBJ2-1	NA	TGCGCCAGCAGCATACTAGCGGGGGGTGGTTACAATGAGCAGTTCTTC	CASSILAGGGYNEQFF
TRBV12-3/TRBV12-4	16	NA	TRBJ2-3	NA	TGTGCCAGCAGTTTAGCGCTAAGGGGCGGCACAGATACGCAGTATTTT	CASSLALRGGTDTQYF
TRBV27	17	NA	TRBJ2-7	NA	TGTGCCAGCAGTTTATACCCGAGCATCGGAGGGCCCTACGAGCAGTACTTC	CASSLYPSIGGPYEQYF
TRBV7-2	13	NA	TRBJ1-2	few	TGTGCCAGCAGCCAGGACGCAAACTATGGCTACACCTTC	CASSQDANYGYTF
TRBV6-6	12	NA	TRBJ2-5	few	TGTGCCAGCAGTTACAAGGCAGAGACCCAGTACTTC	CASSYKAETQYF
TRBV12-3/TRBV12-4	14	NA	TRBJ1-5	NA	TGTGCCAGCAGCCCTCGGCCCCGCAATCAGCCCCAGCATTTT	CASSPRPRNQPQHF
TRBV18	13	NA	TRBJ2-1	NA	TGTGCCAGCTCCCCCGCGGGCTACAATGAGCAGTTCTTC	CASSPAGYNEQFF
TRBV2	12	NA	TRBJ2-5	NA	TGTGCCAGCAACGAAGGGAGGCAGACCCAGTACTTC	CASNEGRQTQYF
TRBV3-1	14	NA	TRBJ2-5	NA	TGTGCCAGCAGCCAGGCCGGAAAGGGAGAGACCCGGTACTTC	CASSQAGKGETRYF
TRBV19	14	NA	TRBJ1-1	few	TGTGCCAGTAGTATCTCCACCAGGGTTGCTGAAGCTTTCTTT	CASSISTRVAEAFF
TRBV28	15	NA	TRBJ2-3	few	TGTGCCAGCAGTTTTGGGGGTCTGGGCACAGATACGCAGTATTTT	CASSFGGLGTDTQYF
TRBV6-5	14	TRBD1	TRBJ1-2	NA	TGTGCCAGCAGTTCCCCAACAGGGGTAAATGGCTACACCTTC	CASSSPTGVNGYTF
TRBV4-2	13	NA	TRBJ1-2	NA	TGTGCCAGCAGCCGCGACAGGTCCAGAGGCTACACCTTC	CASSRDRSRGYTF
TRBV7-9	13	TRBD2	TRBJ2-3	few	TGTGCCAGCGGGCGGGGGGTCACAGATACGCAGTATTTT	CASGRGVTDTQYF
TRBV11-2	13	NA	TRBJ1-1	few	TGTGCCAGCAGCACACATATGAACACTGAAGCTTTCTTT	CASSTHMNTEAFF
TRBV5-1	14	NA	TRBJ1-1	NA	TGCGCCAGCAGCCCACAGGGTCAGAACACTGAAGCTTTCTTT	CASSPQGQNTEAFF
TRBV7-2	14	NA	TRBJ2-7	NA	TGTGCCAGCAGCTTACAACCCAGCTCCTACGAGCAGTACTTC	CASSLQPSSYEQYF
TRBV5-1	13	NA	TRBJ1-2	many	TGTGCCAGCAGCTTAGCAGGGAACTATGGCTACACCTTC	CASSLAGNYGYTF
TRBV2	13	NA	TRBJ2-7	NA	TGTGCCACCCTGGAGCCACAGGGCGGCGAGCAGTACTTC	CATLEPQGGEQYF
TRBV2	13	NA	TRBJ2-1	few	TGTGCCAGCAGTTGGGGGACCTACAATGAGCAGTTCTTC	CASSWGTYNEQFF
TRBV7-2	15	TRBD2	TRBJ2-1	NA	TGTGCCAGCAGCCCCGCTAGCGGGGGCTACAATGAGCAGTTCTTC	CASSPASGGYNEQFF